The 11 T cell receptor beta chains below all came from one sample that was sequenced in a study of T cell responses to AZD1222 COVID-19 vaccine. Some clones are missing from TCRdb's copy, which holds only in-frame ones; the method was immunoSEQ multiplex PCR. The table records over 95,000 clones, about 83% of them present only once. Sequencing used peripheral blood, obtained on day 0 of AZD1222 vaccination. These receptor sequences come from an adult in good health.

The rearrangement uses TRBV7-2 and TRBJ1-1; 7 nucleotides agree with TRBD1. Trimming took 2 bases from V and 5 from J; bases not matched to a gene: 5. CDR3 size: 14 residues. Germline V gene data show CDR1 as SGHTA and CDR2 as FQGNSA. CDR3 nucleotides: TGTGCCAGCAGCTTATACAGGGGAGAGACTGAAGCTTTCTTT. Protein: CASSLYRGETEAFF.

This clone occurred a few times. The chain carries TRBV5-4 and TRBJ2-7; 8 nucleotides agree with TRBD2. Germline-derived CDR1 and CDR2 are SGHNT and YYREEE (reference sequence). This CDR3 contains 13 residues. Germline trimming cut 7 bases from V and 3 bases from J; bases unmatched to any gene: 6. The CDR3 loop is CASGKRENYEQYF. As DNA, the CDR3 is TGTGCCAGCGGGAAGCGGGAGAACTACGAGCAGTACTTC.

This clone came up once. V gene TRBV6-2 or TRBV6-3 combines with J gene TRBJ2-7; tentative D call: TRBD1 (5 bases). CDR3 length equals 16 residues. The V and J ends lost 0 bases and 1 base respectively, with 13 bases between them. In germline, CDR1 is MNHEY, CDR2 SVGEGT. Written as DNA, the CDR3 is TGTGCCAGCAGTTACTCTGGAACAGGAGTTTCCTACGAGCAGTACTTC. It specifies CASSYSGTGVSYEQYF.

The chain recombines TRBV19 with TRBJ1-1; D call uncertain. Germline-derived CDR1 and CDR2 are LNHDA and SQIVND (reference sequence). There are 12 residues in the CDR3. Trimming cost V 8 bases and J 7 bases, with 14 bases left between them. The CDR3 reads CASYGIYSEAFF. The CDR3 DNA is TGTGCCAGTTACGGGATTTACAGTGAAGCTTTCTTT.

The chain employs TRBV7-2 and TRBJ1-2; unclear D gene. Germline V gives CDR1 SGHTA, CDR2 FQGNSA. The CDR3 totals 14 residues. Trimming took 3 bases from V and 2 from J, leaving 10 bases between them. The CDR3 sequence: CASSLSGANYGYTF. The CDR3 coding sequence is TGTGCCAGCAGCTTGTCAGGAGCCAACTATGGCTACACCTTC.

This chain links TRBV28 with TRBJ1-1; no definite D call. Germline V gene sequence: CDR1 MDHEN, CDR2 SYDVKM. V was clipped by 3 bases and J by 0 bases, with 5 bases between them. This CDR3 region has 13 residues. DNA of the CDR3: TGTGCCAGCAGTTTTCGGGTGAACACTGAAGCTTTCTTT. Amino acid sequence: CASSFRVNTEAFF.

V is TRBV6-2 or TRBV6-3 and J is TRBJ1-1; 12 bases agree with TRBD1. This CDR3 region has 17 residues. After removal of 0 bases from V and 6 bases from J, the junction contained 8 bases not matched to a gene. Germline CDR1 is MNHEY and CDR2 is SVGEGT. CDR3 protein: CASSYSWDRGPGAEAFF. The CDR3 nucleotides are TGTGCCAGCAGTTACTCTTGGGACAGGGGGCCGGGGGCTGAAGCTTTCTTT.

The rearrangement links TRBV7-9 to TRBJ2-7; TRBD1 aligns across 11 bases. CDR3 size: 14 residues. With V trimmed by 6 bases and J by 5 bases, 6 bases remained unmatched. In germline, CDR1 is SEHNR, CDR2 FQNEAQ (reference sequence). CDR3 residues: CASSTWTGGNEQYF. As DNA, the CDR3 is TGTGCCAGCAGTACCTGGACAGGGGGCAACGAGCAGTACTTC.

CDR3 bases: TGTGCCAGCAGTTACTCCGCGGCCCCAGATACGCAGTATTTT. This gives the protein CASSYSAAPDTQYF. The J gene is TRBJ2-3, the V gene TRBV6-2 or TRBV6-3; no definite D call. The germline gives CDR1 MNHEY, CDR2 SVGEGT. This CDR3 has 14 amino acids. V was cut by 0 bases and J by 4 bases, with 8 bases left in between.

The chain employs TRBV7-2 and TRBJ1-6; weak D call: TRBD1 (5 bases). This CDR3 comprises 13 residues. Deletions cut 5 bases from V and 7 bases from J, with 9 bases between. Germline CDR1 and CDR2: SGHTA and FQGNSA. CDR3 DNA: TGTGCCAGCAGCCGGGACGGGAATTCACCCCTCCACTTT. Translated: CASSRDGNSPLHF.

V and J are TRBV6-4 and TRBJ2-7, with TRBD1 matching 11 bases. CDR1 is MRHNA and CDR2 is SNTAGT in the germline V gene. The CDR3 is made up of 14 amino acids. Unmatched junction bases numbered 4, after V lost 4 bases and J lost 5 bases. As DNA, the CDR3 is TGTGCCAGCAGTGCCTGGGACAGGGGGAACGAGCAGTACTTC. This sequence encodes CASSAWDRGNEQYF.